One sample yielded the 13 T cell receptor beta chains listed below, sequenced in a study of blood T cell repertoires in COVID-19. The assay was immunoSEQ multiplex PCR, and TCRdb's table has in-frame clones only and misses some. Counted here are around 150,000 clones, around 81% occurring once; the ten biggest clones make up 11%. Sequenced input: peripheral blood. The receptors stem from a man aged 60-69 years with active or convalescent COVID-19.

The chain carries TRBV27 and TRBJ1-4; D uncertain. Germline V lookup: CDR1 MNHEY, CDR2 SMNVEV (reference sequence). With 4 bases removed from V and 6 bases from J, the gap between germline ends came to 15 bases. The CDR3 extends over 15 amino acids. CDR3 sequence: CASSYNGKRDEKLFF. CDR3 in DNA: TGTGCCAGCAGTTACAACGGGAAACGGGATGAAAAACTGTTTTTT. Combining the CDR3 with reference TRBV27 and TRBJ1-4 gives the whole variable domain EAQVTQNPRYLITVTGKKLTVTCSQNMNHEYMSWYRQDPGLGLRQIYYSMNVEVTDKGDVPEGYKVSRKEKRNFPLILESPSPNQTSLYFCASSYNGKRDEKLFFGSGTQLSVL.

This clone has a handful of counts. This sequence joins TRBV13 and TRBJ2-7; 10 bases map to TRBD1. The trim removed 2 bases at V and 2 bases at J, leaving 6 bases unmatched. The CDR3 is 16 amino acids. Germline lookup yields CDR1 PRHDT and CDR2 FYEKMQ (reference sequence). CDR3 sequence: CASSLTGTGAPYEQYF. CDR3 DNA: TGTGCCAGCAGCTTAACCGGGACAGGGGCCCCCTACGAGCAGTACTTC.

The chain links TRBV7-9 to TRBJ1-4; D may be TRBD1 (6 bases). This CDR3 region has 16 residues. V lost 3 bases and J 0 bases, leaving 11 bases between the germline ends. Germline V CDR1 and CDR2: SEHNR, FQNEAQ (reference sequence). The CDR3: CASSLGASPTNEKLFF. CDR3 nucleotides: TGTGCCAGCAGCTTGGGGGCGTCCCCAACTAATGAAAAACTGTTTTTT. Drawing the rest from reference TRBV7-9 and TRBJ1-4, the complete variable domain is DTGVSQNPRHKITKRGQNVTFRCDPISEHNRLYWYRQTLGQGPEFLTYFQNEAQLEKSRLLSDRFSAERPKGSFSTLEIQRTEQGDSAMYLCASSLGASPTNEKLFFGSGTQLSVL.

This chain joins TRBV2 and TRBJ2-7, with 12 nucleotides matching TRBD2. Germline lookup yields CDR1 SNHLY and CDR2 FYNNEI. V gave up 1 base and J gave up 4 bases; unmatched junction bases: 2. This CDR3 has 15 residues. The CDR3 protein is CASSEGLAGVYEQYF. CDR3 nucleotide sequence: TGTGCCAGCAGTGAAGGACTAGCGGGGGTGTACGAGCAGTACTTC.

This chain uses TRBV6-1 with TRBJ2-7, with TRBD1 matching 7 bases. The V gene's germline CDR1 is MNHNS and CDR2 SASEGT. V was pared by 2 bases and J by 7 bases, with 8 bases of the junction left unmatched. The CDR3 is 14 residues long. DNA for the CDR3: TGTGCCAGCAGTGAACAGCAGGGGGTAGTGGAGCAGTACTTC. Translated, it gives CASSEQQGVVEQYF.

This clone has more than one count but fewer than ten. The chain carries TRBV7-6 and TRBJ1-1; weak D call: TRBD1 (6 bases). With 4 bases removed from V and 7 bases from J, the gap between germline ends came to 10 bases. The germline gives CDR1 SGHVS, CDR2 FNYEAQ. CDR3 length: 12 residues. The CDR3 DNA sequence: TGTGCCAGCAGCTCGGGGGGGCGTGAAGCTTTCTTT. It encodes CASSSGGREAFF.

The chain is built from TRBV3-1 (or the pseudogene TRBV3-2) and TRBJ2-2, with 9 bases fitting TRBD2. The V gene's germline CDR1 is LGHDT and CDR2 YNNKEL (reference sequence). The V segment lost 8 bases and the J segment 7 bases; nucleotides outside the gene matches: 11. CDR3 size: 15 residues. CDR3 sequence reads: CASGLRGGPSGELFF. CDR3 bases: TGTGCCAGCGGTCTGCGGGGGGGCCCTAGCGGGGAGCTGTTTTTT.

This rearrangement joins TRBV5-5 to TRBJ1-3, with TRBD1 identical over 11 bases. This CDR3 contains 19 residues. V lost 0 bases and J lost 3; bases outside the gene matches: 11. Germline V gene lookup returns CDR1 SGHKS and CDR2 YYEKEE (reference sequence). The DNA of the CDR3 is TGTGCCAGCAGCTTGGGTTGGAAGGCGGGACAGGGGGATGGAAACACCATATATTTT. Translating gives CASSLGWKAGQGDGNTIYF.

The gene calls are TRBV28 and TRBJ1-5, with D unresolved. V lost 4 bases and J lost 4, with 11 bases in between. The V gene's germline CDR1 is MDHEN and CDR2 SYDVKM. The CDR3 consists of 14 residues. The CDR3 is CASSYQSGNQPQHF. CDR3 DNA: TGTGCCAGCAGTTACCAATCGGGGAATCAGCCCCAGCATTTT.

This clone showed up just once. The rearrangement joins TRBV29-1 to TRBJ2-1; D is possibly TRBD1 (5 bases). The V end lost 1 base, the J end lost 0 bases, and 13 bases lay between the germline ends. Germline assignment: CDR1 SQVTM and CDR2 ANQGSEA. CDR3 length equals 16 residues. CDR3 loop: CSVEGITGSSYNEQFF. CDR3 in DNA: TGCAGCGTTGAAGGGATAACAGGAAGCTCCTACAATGAGCAGTTCTTC.

The chain employs TRBV5-1 and TRBJ2-1; TRBD2 matches at 11 bases. The CDR3 has 16 residues. CDR1 and CDR2 from the germline V gene are SGHRS and YFSETQ. V lost 4 bases to trimming and J lost 7 bases; unmatched junction nucleotides: 10. The CDR3 spells CASSTAGTSGMNEQFF. The CDR3 DNA sequence: TGCGCCAGCAGCACCGCCGGGACTAGCGGAATGAATGAGCAGTTCTTC.

The chain is built from TRBV5-1 and TRBJ1-2; 9 bases map to TRBD1. The CDR3 consists of 14 residues. From germline, CDR1 is SGHRS and CDR2 YFSETQ. V lost 4 bases and J lost 3; bases outside the gene matches: 4. CDR3: CASSPQGADYGYTF. For the CDR3, the DNA is TGCGCCAGCAGCCCACAGGGGGCGGACTATGGCTACACCTTC.

The chain combines TRBV29-1 with TRBJ1-2, with 11 bases that match TRBD1. The CDR3 contains 13 residues. The germline V gene has CDR1 SQVTM and CDR2 ANQGSEA. V trimming: 4 bases; J trimming: 4 bases; junction bases outside the gene matches: 2. The DNA of the CDR3 is TGCAGCGTTGGGACAGGGGGCGGCTATGGCTACACCTTC. It codes for CSVGTGGGYGYTF.